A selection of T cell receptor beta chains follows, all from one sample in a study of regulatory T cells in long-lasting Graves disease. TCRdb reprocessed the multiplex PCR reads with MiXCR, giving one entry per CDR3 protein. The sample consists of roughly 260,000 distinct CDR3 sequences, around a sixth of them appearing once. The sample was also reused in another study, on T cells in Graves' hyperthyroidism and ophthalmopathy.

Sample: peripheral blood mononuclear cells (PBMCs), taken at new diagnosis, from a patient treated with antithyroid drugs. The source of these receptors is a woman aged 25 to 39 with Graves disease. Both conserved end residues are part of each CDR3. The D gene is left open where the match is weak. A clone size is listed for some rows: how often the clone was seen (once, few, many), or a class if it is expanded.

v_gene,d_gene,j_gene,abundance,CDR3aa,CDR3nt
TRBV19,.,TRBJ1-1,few,CASSIFGRTEAFF,TGTGCCAGTAGTATCTTCGGGCGGACTGAAGCTTTCTTT
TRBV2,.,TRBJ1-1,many,CASSSQGETTEAFF,TGTGCCAGCAGTTCACAGGGAGAAACCACTGAAGCTTTCTTT
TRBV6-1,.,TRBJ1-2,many,CASSGTGYGYTF,TGTGCCAGCAGTGGAACAGGGTATGGCTACACCTTC
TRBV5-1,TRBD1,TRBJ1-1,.,CASSLGQGAMNTEAFF,TGTGCCAGCAGCTTGGGACAGGGGGCGATGAACACTGAAGCTTTCTTT
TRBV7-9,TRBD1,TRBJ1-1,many,CASSRGQAGTEAFF,TGTGCCAGCAGTAGGGGACAGGCGGGCACTGAAGCTTTCTTT
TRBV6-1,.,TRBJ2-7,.,CASPGCGTCYEQYF,TGTGCCAGCCCAGGGTGCGGGACTTGCTACGAGCAGTACTTC
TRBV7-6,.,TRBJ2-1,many,CASTPGGLSYNEQFF,TGTGCCAGCACCCCCGGCGGGTTATCCTACAATGAGCAGTTCTTC
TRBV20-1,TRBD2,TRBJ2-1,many,CSASTSGGALGNEQFF,TGCAGTGCGTCGACTAGCGGGGGGGCCTTAGGCAATGAGCAGTTCTTC
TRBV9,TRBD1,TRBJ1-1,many,CASSKTGYTEAFF,TGTGCCAGCAGCAAGACAGGGTACACTGAAGCTTTCTTT
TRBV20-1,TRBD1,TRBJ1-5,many,CSARDLDRGFQPQHF,TGCAGTGCTAGAGATCTAGACAGGGGCTTTCAGCCCCAGCATTTT
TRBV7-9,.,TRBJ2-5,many,CASSFDSRETQYF,TGTGCCAGCAGCTTTGACAGCAGGGAGACCCAGTACTTC
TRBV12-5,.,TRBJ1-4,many,CASGNDRINEKLFF,TGTGCTAGTGGAAACGACAGGATTAATGAAAAACTGTTTTTT
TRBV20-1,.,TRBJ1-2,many,CSAREGLGHISNTF,TGCAGTGCTAGAGAGGGATTAGGACATATTTCCAACACCTTC
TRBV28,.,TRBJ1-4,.,CASSSAGVTNEKLFF,TGTGCCAGCAGTTCCGCAGGGGTGACTAATGAAAAACTGTTTTTT
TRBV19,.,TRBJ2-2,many,CASSSSGELFF,TGTGCCAGTAGTAGTTCCGGGGAGCTGTTTTTT